One and the same sample provided the 25 T cell receptor beta chains below, sequenced in a study of CD4 T cells in relation to SARS-CoV-2 and coronaviruses. The method was immunoSEQ multiplex PCR; TCRdb's version includes in-frame clones alone and lacks a portion of them. The sample contains roughly 10,000 clones, roughly 77% of which appear only once. CD4+ T cells from unexposed donors were obtained before the COVID-19 pandemic (2011-2018). CD4+ T cells were isolated from the cells after 10 days of culture. These receptors' targets are unknown. Sample: CD4+ T cells from PBMCs, cultured in vitro. These receptor sequences come from a human donor in good health.

This chain uses TRBV10-3 with TRBJ1-1; tentative D call: TRBD1 (5 bases). The CDR3 has 14 amino acids. The germline gives CDR1 ENHRY, CDR2 SYGVKD. Trimming removed 2 bases from V and 4 bases from J, with 11 bases in between. The CDR3 DNA is TGTGCCATCAGTGAGAGGGGATTAGGCACTGAAGCTTTCTTT. Its translation is CAISERGLGTEAFF.

V gene TRBV6-5 combines with J gene TRBJ1-2; D call uncertain. Per germline, CDR1 MNHEY and CDR2 SVGAGI. Trimming shortened V by 3 bases and J by 8 bases, and 7 bases separated the two germline ends. The CDR3 consists of 11 residues. DNA of the CDR3: TGTGCCAGCAGTTATATGGGGGGCTACACCTTC. Translating gives CASSYMGGYTF.

There are a few counts of this clone. The chain combines TRBV6-6 with TRBJ2-7; D is unclear. CDR1 and CDR2 (germline): MNHNY, SVGAGI (reference sequence). The CDR3 is 13 amino acids. V was cut by 8 bases and J by 2 bases, with 13 bases left in between. The CDR3 region has the DNA TGTGCCAGCCAGTATGAAGACACCTACGAGCAGTACTTC. Amino acid sequence: CASQYEDTYEQYF.

This clone occurred once. The V and J genes are TRBV7-9 and TRBJ1-1; no definite D call. V was clipped by 5 bases and J by 8 bases, with 12 bases between them. Looked up from germline, CDR1 is SEHNR and CDR2 is FQNEAQ (reference sequence). The CDR3 is 12 residues long. CDR3: CASSQDGWEAFF. DNA for the CDR3: TGTGCCAGCAGCCAGGACGGATGGGAAGCTTTCTTT.

The chain joins TRBV11-2 to TRBJ1-1; a possible D gene is TRBD1 (5 bases). The germline V gene encodes CDR1 SGHAT and CDR2 FQNNGV. The CDR3 spans 13 residues. V was shortened by 5 bases and J by 4 bases, with 11 bases between the two germline ends. The DNA for the CDR3 is TGTGCCAGCAGCGCCTTGGGGGTCACTGAAGCTTTCTTT. Residues: CASSALGVTEAFF.

The chain combines TRBV4-3 with TRBJ2-1, with D unresolved. V lost 6 bases to trimming and J lost 7 bases, with 13 bases between them. The CDR3 spans 13 residues. Looked up from germline, CDR1 is LGHNA and CDR2 is YSLEER. In DNA form, the CDR3 reads TGCGCCAGCAGTCCTGGGAAAGGGAATGAGCAGTTCTTC. Translating it yields CASSPGKGNEQFF.

The chain joins TRBV5-1 to TRBJ1-3; D ambiguous. The CDR3 loop spans 14 amino acids. The germline V and J ends were trimmed by 2 bases and 0 bases, with 6 bases remaining between them. CDR1 is SGHRS and CDR2 is YFSETQ in the germline V gene. The CDR3, as DNA: TGCGCCAGCAGCTTTGACATCTCTGGAAACACCATATATTTT. Protein: CASSFDISGNTIYF.

J is TRBJ2-5 and V is TRBV14; D remains ambiguous. CDR1 and CDR2 (germline): SGHDN, FVKESK. CDR3 size: 12 residues. Trimming cost V 2 bases and J 5 bases, with 6 bases left between them. CDR3 sequence reads: CASSQLGETQYF. CDR3 sequence (DNA): TGTGCCAGCAGCCAACTAGGGGAGACCCAGTACTTC.

This sequence joins TRBV7-9 and TRBJ1-3; D is perhaps TRBD1 (5 bases). V was clipped by 7 bases and J by 2 bases, with 9 bases between them. CDR3 length equals 13 residues. Germline CDR1 is SEHNR and CDR2 is FQNEAQ (reference sequence). This CDR3 is CASMRGTGNTIYF. CDR3 DNA: TGTGCCAGCATGAGGGGCACTGGAAACACCATATATTTT.

This clone was detected only once. The genes are TRBV7-2 and TRBJ1-2; TRBD1 might be the D (5 bases). The germline gives CDR1 SGHTA, CDR2 FQGNSA. The V end was cut by 5 bases, the J end by 7 bases, with 14 bases between. The CDR3 loop spans 13 amino acids. The CDR3 here is CASSPGGGGGYTF. CDR3 coding DNA: TGTGCCAGCAGCCCGGGGGGTGGCGGTGGCTACACCTTC.

The genes are TRBV18 and TRBJ1-6; perhaps TRBD1 as D (5 bases). Germline lookup yields CDR1 KGHSH and CDR2 LQKENI. The CDR3 runs 15 residues. V was trimmed by 2 bases and J by 3 bases, leaving 8 bases between them. The CDR3 protein is CASSPSGYYNSPLHF. CDR3 coding DNA: TGTGCCAGCTCACCATCAGGGTACTATAATTCACCCCTCCACTTT.

The table lists this clone with a count of one. The chain has TRBV7-9 and TRBJ2-4; D is uncertain. V shed 5 bases and J shed 0 bases, with 8 bases lying between them. The germline CDR1 and CDR2 sequences are SEHNR and FQNEAQ (reference sequence). The CDR3 consists of 14 residues. CDR3 in amino acids: CASSPWGAKNIQYF. The CDR3 DNA reads TGTGCCAGCAGCCCCTGGGGAGCCAAAAACATTCAGTACTTC.

The V and J genes are TRBV3-1 (or the pseudogene TRBV3-2) and TRBJ1-3; a weak D match, TRBD1 (6 bases). The germline CDR1 and CDR2 sequences are LGHDT and YNNKEL (reference sequence). CDR3 length: 17 amino acids. Trimming removed 1 base from V and 1 base from J, with 14 bases in between. This CDR3 is CASSQVFRGSSGNTIYF. DNA for the CDR3: TGTGCCAGCAGCCAAGTATTCAGGGGAAGTTCTGGAAACACCATATATTTT.

The chain joins TRBV19 to TRBJ1-2; D might be TRBD1 (6 bases). This CDR3 comprises 14 residues. Germline assignment: CDR1 LNHDA and CDR2 SQIVND (reference sequence). Deletions cut 7 bases from V and 4 bases from J, with 16 bases between. CDR3 residues: CASTNDRTFYGYTF. In DNA form, the CDR3 reads TGTGCCAGTACCAACGACAGGACTTTCTATGGCTACACCTTC.

V usage is TRBV20-1 and J usage is TRBJ2-5, with a tentative D call TRBD2 (5 bases). CDR1 and CDR2 from the germline V gene are DFQATT and SNEGSKA (reference sequence). Trimming removed 3 bases at V and 0 bases at J, with 14 bases between. The CDR3 is 15 residues long. The CDR3 protein is CSASPPGGYQETQYF. The CDR3 nucleotides read TGCAGTGCTAGTCCTCCCGGCGGGTACCAAGAGACCCAGTACTTC.

V usage is TRBV15 and J usage is TRBJ2-3, with 8 bases that match TRBD2. This CDR3 comprises 14 residues. The V and J ends lost 9 bases and 2 bases, in that order; junction bases with no gene match: 7. Germline V gene data show CDR1 as LNHNV and CDR2 as YYDKDF (reference sequence). The CDR3 coding sequence is TGTGCCACTAGCCGGGGGGGGGCCACAGATACGCAGTATTTT. Its protein product is CATSRGGATDTQYF.

This clone is a singleton in its sample. The chain is built from TRBV9 and TRBJ2-1; D is uncertain. Trimming left V 4 bases short and J 0 bases short, with 14 bases between. CDR1 and CDR2 (germline): SGDLS, YYNGEE. The CDR3 runs to 16 residues. In DNA, the CDR3 is TGTGCCAGCAGCCCGACCACCGCCAGCTCCTACAATGAGCAGTTCTTC. This translates into CASSPTTASSYNEQFF.

CDR3 sequence: CASSLGGGLGETQYF. CDR3 in DNA: TGTGCCAGCAGCTTAGGCGGGGGGCTGGGGGAGACCCAGTACTTC. The J gene is TRBJ2-5, the V gene TRBV7-2, with 8 bases that match TRBD2. Germline V gene sequence: CDR1 SGHTA, CDR2 FQGNSA. Trimming cost V 1 base and J 5 bases; bases outside gene matches: 6. The CDR3 contains 15 residues.

This clone has just a few counts. The chain carries TRBV14 and TRBJ2-2; D remains ambiguous. The CDR3 contains 13 residues. Germline values: CDR1 SGHDN, CDR2 FVKESK. Trimming took off 4 bases at V and 7 bases at J, with 10 bases between the two ends. The CDR3 protein is CASSLVSGGELFF. In DNA form, the CDR3 reads TGTGCCAGCAGCCTGGTGTCTGGCGGGGAGCTGTTTTTT.

The table lists this clone with a few counts. The chain recombines TRBV5-1 with TRBJ1-5; 7 bases are shared with TRBD1. The germline CDR1 and CDR2 sequences are SGHRS and YFSETQ. The CDR3 loop spans 17 amino acids. Trimming removed 2 bases from V and 6 bases from J; junction bases left unmatched: 14. CDR3 loop: CASSLPGQLDESQPQHF. Written as DNA, the CDR3 is TGCGCCAGCAGCTTACCGGGACAGCTGGACGAGTCTCAGCCCCAGCATTTT.

The V call is TRBV11-2, the J call TRBJ2-1; D perhaps matches TRBD2 (6 bases). The CDR3 is 16 amino acids. CDR1 is SGHAT, CDR2 FQNNGV, per germline. The V end was cut by 4 bases, the J end by 2 bases, with 15 bases between. For the CDR3, the DNA is TGTGCCAGCAGCTCGACGCAGCGGGTGGCCTACAATGAGCAGTTCTTC. Translating gives CASSSTQRVAYNEQFF.

The V and J genes are TRBV4-3 and TRBJ2-3; a weak D match, TRBD1 (5 bases). Germline loops: CDR1 LGHNA, CDR2 YSLEER. V dropped 1 base and J dropped 4 bases, with 9 bases sitting between them. CDR3 length equals 14 residues. CDR3 sequence reads: CASSQGWGADTQYF. CDR3 bases: TGCGCCAGCAGCCAAGGGTGGGGCGCAGATACGCAGTATTTT.

The chain uses TRBV7-2 and TRBJ1-5, with TRBD1 identical over 10 bases. The trim removed 1 base at V and 9 bases at J, leaving 0 bases unmatched. CDR3 length: 13 amino acids. The germline V gene has CDR1 SGHTA and CDR2 FQGNSA. The CDR3 region has the DNA TGTGCCAGCAGCTTAGGGACAGGGGGGCCCCAGCATTTT. Its protein is CASSLGTGGPQHF.

V and J are TRBV2 and TRBJ2-3; D possibly uses TRBD1 or TRBD2 (6 bases each). The ends were cut back, 4 bases at V and 0 bases at J, with 11 bases in the middle. The CDR3 runs to 15 residues. Per the germline V gene, CDR1 is SNHLY and CDR2 is FYNNEI. The CDR3 here is CASSGWGASTDTQYF. The CDR3, as DNA: TGTGCCAGCAGTGGTTGGGGGGCAAGCACAGATACGCAGTATTTT.

This chain links TRBV14 with TRBJ1-1; 10 bases agree with TRBD1. The CDR3 has 16 amino acids. Per the germline V gene, CDR1 is SGHDN and CDR2 is FVKESK. With V trimmed by 3 bases and J by 4 bases, 8 bases remained unmatched. The CDR3 DNA sequence: TGTGCCAGCAGCCAGTTTATGGGACAGGGGAGCACTGAAGCTTTCTTT. Amino acids: CASSQFMGQGSTEAFF.